The rows below give T cell receptor beta chains drawn from one sample of a study of cytomegalovirus exposure and HLA in healthy donors. The assay was immunoSEQ multiplex PCR, and TCRdb's table has in-frame clones only and misses some. The sample lists 150,000 to 200,000 clones; 85% were seen once. Material: PBMCs. The receptors originated from a man younger than 35 in good health and CMV-seropositive. CDR3s include the opening cysteine and the closing phenylalanine or tryptophan. The order of the fields is clone size, V gene, CDR3 length, J gene, D gene, CDR3 DNA, CDR3 protein. A D gene is named only where the DNA matches it firmly. A clone size is listed for some rows: how often the clone was seen (once, few, many), or a class if it is expanded.

clone_size: .
v_call: TRBV5-4
cdr3_length: 12
j_call: TRBJ2-2
d_call: .
cdr3_nt: TGTGCCAGCAGCACGGGAGCCGGGGAGCTGTTTTTT
cdr3_aa: CASSTGAGELFF

clone_size: many
v_call: TRBV28
cdr3_length: 12
j_call: TRBJ1-2
d_call: .
cdr3_nt: TGTGCCAGCAGTGGGCAGGGATATGGCTACACCTTC
cdr3_aa: CASSGQGYGYTF

clone_size: .
v_call: TRBV4-2
cdr3_length: 15
j_call: TRBJ1-2
d_call: TRBD1
cdr3_nt: TGTGCCAGCAGCCCTGGGACAGGGGTCGACTATGGCTACACCTTC
cdr3_aa: CASSPGTGVDYGYTF

clone_size: .
v_call: TRBV5-1
cdr3_length: 15
j_call: TRBJ2-7
d_call: .
cdr3_nt: TGCGCCAGCTCGGCACGGGGTGGGTCCGGCGACGAGCAGTACTTC
cdr3_aa: CASSARGGSGDEQYF

clone_size: once
v_call: TRBV30
cdr3_length: 13
j_call: TRBJ1-5
d_call: TRBD1
cdr3_nt: TGTGGCATGGGACAGGGAAGCGATCAGCCCCAGCATTTT
cdr3_aa: CGMGQGSDQPQHF

clone_size: .
v_call: TRBV28
cdr3_length: 14
j_call: TRBJ2-7
d_call: TRBD1
cdr3_nt: TGTGCCAGCGGGGGACAGGGTCTACCCTACGAGCAGTACTTC
cdr3_aa: CASGGQGLPYEQYF

clone_size: .
v_call: TRBV27
cdr3_length: 15
j_call: TRBJ1-5
d_call: .
cdr3_nt: TGTGCCAGCAGTTTATACGGCGGGGACAATCAGCCCCAGCATTTT
cdr3_aa: CASSLYGGDNQPQHF

clone_size: .
v_call: TRBV5-1
cdr3_length: 17
j_call: TRBJ2-1
d_call: TRBD1
cdr3_nt: TGCGCCAGCAGCTTGGAGGTACCGGGACAGGGAAACAATGAGCAGTTCTTC
cdr3_aa: CASSLEVPGQGNNEQFF

clone_size: .
v_call: TRBV10-3
cdr3_length: 15
j_call: TRBJ2-1
d_call: TRBD2
cdr3_nt: TGTGCCGCCTCTAGCGGGGGGGCTCCCTACAATGAGCAGTTCTTC
cdr3_aa: CAASSGGAPYNEQFF

clone_size: .
v_call: TRBV5-1
cdr3_length: 15
j_call: TRBJ1-2
d_call: .
cdr3_nt: TGCGCCAGCAGCTTGGGGGGCCTCGGTGGGGATGGCTACACCTTC
cdr3_aa: CASSLGGLGGDGYTF

clone_size: .
v_call: TRBV15
cdr3_length: 13
j_call: TRBJ2-1
d_call: .
cdr3_nt: TGTGCCACCAGCAGAGGGATAGGCACAGGGCTGTTCTTC
cdr3_aa: CATSRGIGTGLFF

clone_size: .
v_call: TRBV4-2
cdr3_length: 13
j_call: TRBJ2-5
d_call: .
cdr3_nt: TGTGCCAGCAGCCAAGATCGGGGAGAGACCCAGTACTTC
cdr3_aa: CASSQDRGETQYF

clone_size: .
v_call: TRBV30
cdr3_length: 13
j_call: TRBJ1-6
d_call: .
cdr3_nt: TGTGCCTGGAGTACACTCGAGGATTCACCCCTCCACTTT
cdr3_aa: CAWSTLEDSPLHF